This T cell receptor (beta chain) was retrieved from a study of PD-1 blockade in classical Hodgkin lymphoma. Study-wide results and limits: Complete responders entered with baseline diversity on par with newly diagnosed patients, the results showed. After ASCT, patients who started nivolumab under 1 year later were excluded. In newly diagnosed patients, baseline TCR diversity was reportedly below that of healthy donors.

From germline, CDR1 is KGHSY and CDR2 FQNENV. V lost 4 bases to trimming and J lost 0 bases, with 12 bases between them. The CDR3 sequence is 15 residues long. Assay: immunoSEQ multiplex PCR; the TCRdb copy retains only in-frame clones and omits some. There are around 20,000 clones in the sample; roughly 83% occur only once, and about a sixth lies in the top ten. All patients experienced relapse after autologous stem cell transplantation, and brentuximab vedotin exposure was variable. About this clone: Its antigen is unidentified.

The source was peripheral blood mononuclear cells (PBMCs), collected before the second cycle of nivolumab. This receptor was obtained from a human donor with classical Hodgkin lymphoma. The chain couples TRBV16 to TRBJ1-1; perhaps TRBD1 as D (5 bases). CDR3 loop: CASSPSRGMNTEAFF. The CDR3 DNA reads TGTGCCAGCAGCCCCTCTCGGGGCATGAACACTGAAGCTTTCTTT.